These T cell receptor beta chains were read from a single sample in a study of Ad26.COV2.S vaccination and SARS-CoV-2 variants. Sequencing used immunoSEQ multiplex PCR; TCRdb keeps in-frame clones, though not all of them. The table has 300,000 to 400,000 clones, 75% to 90% seen once. This material consisted of peripheral blood, taken in a trial of Ad26.COV2.S vaccine versus placebo. The source is a person aged 18-60 years who received the Ad26.COV2.S COVID-19 vaccine or a placebo. Both conserved end residues are part of each CDR3. A D gene is named only where the DNA matches it firmly. The listing skips clone size in some rows; elsewhere it reads once, few, many or a size class.

D gene | clone size | J gene | V gene | CDR3 protein | CDR3 DNA
. | . | TRBJ1-5 | TRBV20-1 | CSARGRINQHF | TGCAGTGCTAGAGGCAGGATCAACCAGCATTTT
. | . | TRBJ2-3 | TRBV6-5 | CASRTPGHGTDTQYF | TGTGCCAGCAGGACTCCGGGACACGGAACAGATACGCAGTATTTT
. | . | TRBJ2-5 | TRBV6-2/TRBV6-3 | CASSRRGVETQYF | TGTGCCAGCAGTCGCAGGGGAGTAGAGACCCAGTACTTC
. | few | TRBJ1-3 | TRBV3-1/TRBV3-2 | CASSQAVGSGNTIYF | TGTGCCAGCAGCCAAGCGGTTGGGTCTGGAAACACCATATATTTT
TRBD2 | . | TRBJ2-5 | TRBV7-3 | CASSLTSFGETQYF | TGTGCCAGCAGCCTGACTAGCTTTGGAGAGACCCAGTACTTC
TRBD1 | . | TRBJ2-7 | TRBV7-9 | CASSPMTGGFYEQYF | TGTGCCAGCAGCCCCATGACAGGGGGCTTCTACGAGCAGTACTTC
. | . | TRBJ1-5 | TRBV15 | CATSRDPRTNQPQHF | TGTGCCACCAGCAGAGATCCGCGGACTAATCAGCCCCAGCATTTT
TRBD2 | . | TRBJ2-1 | TRBV27 | CASSRLAGPQPREFF | TGTGCCAGCAGCAGACTAGCGGGACCACAACCCAGGGAGTTCTTC
. | . | TRBJ2-7 | TRBV4-2 | CASSQVRPGASSYEQYF | TGTGCCAGCAGCCAAGTTCGCCCGGGGGCGAGCTCCTACGAGCAGTACTTC
. | . | TRBJ1-5 | TRBV19 | CASRKTGGDNQPQHF | TGTGCCAGTAGAAAGACAGGAGGAGACAATCAGCCCCAGCATTTT
. | . | TRBJ2-7 | TRBV5-1 | CASSLFGQGGEYEQYF | TGCGCCAGCAGCTTGTTTGGGCAGGGCGGTGAATACGAGCAGTACTTC
TRBD1 | . | TRBJ2-7 | TRBV3-1/TRBV3-2 | CASSQDGRTGTTVQYF | TGTGCCAGCAGCCAAGATGGCCGGACAGGGACGACTGTGCAGTACTTC
TRBD2 | . | TRBJ2-5 | TRBV27 | CASSFSGLAGETQYF | TGTGCCAGCAGTTTCTCGGGACTAGCAGGAGAGACCCAGTACTTC
TRBD2 | . | TRBJ2-1 | TRBV7-2 | CASSLTGTSVYNEQFF | TGTGCCAGCAGCTTAACCGGGACTAGCGTTTACAATGAGCAGTTCTTC
. | . | TRBJ1-4 | TRBV28 | CASSTASWSSSLNEKLFF | TGTGCCAGCAGTACGGCCTCTTGGTCCTCGAGTCTTAATGAAAAACTGTTTTTT
. | . | TRBJ2-5 | TRBV29-1 | CSVVRGEETQYF | TGCAGCGTTGTAAGGGGGGAGGAGACCCAGTACTTC
. | . | TRBJ2-7 | TRBV28 | CASSSALGPSYEQYF | TGTGCCAGCAGTTCCGCCCTTGGACCTAGCTACGAGCAGTACTTC
. | . | TRBJ1-1 | TRBV6-5 | CASSYIGDGENTEAFF | TGTGCCAGCAGTTACATCGGGGACGGGGAGAACACTGAAGCTTTCTTT
. | few | TRBJ2-2 | TRBV5-1 | CASSFGGPNTGELFF | TGCGCCAGCAGCTTTGGGGGTCCCAACACCGGGGAGCTGTTTTTT
TRBD1 | . | TRBJ1-6 | TRBV4-1 | CASSQDGTGSSPLHF | TGCGCCAGCAGCCAAGACGGGACAGGGAGTTCACCCCTCCACTTT
. | . | TRBJ1-1 | TRBV30 | CAWSGWGLPGTEAFF | TGTGCCTGGAGTGGGTGGGGCCTGCCGGGCACTGAAGCTTTCTTT
TRBD2 | . | TRBJ2-1 | TRBV7-8 | CASSLVGTSGDEQFF | TGTGCCAGCAGCTTAGTAGGGACTAGCGGGGATGAGCAGTTCTTC
TRBD1 | . | TRBJ1-6 | TRBV18 | CASSGQGYSPLHF | TGTGCCAGCTCAGGACAGGGGTATTCACCCCTCCACTTT
TRBD1 | . | TRBJ1-2 | TRBV27 | CASSLSTGGANYGYTF | TGTGCCAGCAGTTTAAGTACAGGGGGAGCCAACTATGGCTACACCTTC
. | few | TRBJ1-5 | TRBV19 | CASSIGINSNQPQHF | TGTGCCAGTAGTATAGGCATTAATAGCAATCAGCCCCAGCATTTT
TRBD1 | . | TRBJ2-3 | TRBV7-2 | CASSTQVGTGRLNTQYF | TGTGCCAGCAGCACCCAAGTTGGGACAGGGCGTTTAAATACGCAGTATTTT
TRBD1 | . | TRBJ2-5 | TRBV9 | CASSGESGQGGETQYF | TGTGCCAGCAGCGGAGAATCGGGACAGGGGGGAGAGACCCAGTACTTC
. | few | TRBJ1-5 | TRBV28 | CASSSPRRESNQPQHF | TGTGCCAGCAGTTCACCCCGCAGAGAGAGCAATCAGCCCCAGCATTTT
. | . | TRBJ1-4 | TRBV12-3/TRBV12-4 | CASSKEQGEKLFF | TGTGCCAGCAGTAAAGAGCAGGGTGAAAAACTGTTTTTT
. | . | TRBJ1-4 | TRBV5-1 | CASSEGTEEGEKLFF | TGCGCCAGCAGCGAGGGGACGGAGGAGGGTGAAAAACTGTTTTTT
. | . | TRBJ2-7 | TRBV29-1 | CSVARDPSKKYF | TGCAGCGTCGCCCGGGATCCTAGTAAAAAGTACTTC
TRBD2 | . | TRBJ2-3 | TRBV7-8 | CASSLVERGPTDTQYF | TGTGCCAGCAGCTTAGTTGAGCGGGGACCCACAGATACGCAGTATTTT
. | once | TRBJ2-7 | TRBV2 | CASSSDRRSSYEQYF | TGTGCCAGCAGTTCGGACCGCCGGAGCTCCTACGAGCAGTACTTC
TRBD2 | . | TRBJ2-1 | TRBV4-1 | CASSRGLASLDEQFF | TGCGCCAGCAGCCGAGGACTAGCGAGTCTCGATGAGCAGTTCTTC
. | . | TRBJ1-6 | TRBV7-9 | CASSLDGYSYNSPLHF | TGTGCCAGCAGCTTAGATGGATACTCCTATAATTCACCCCTCCACTTT
. | . | TRBJ1-1 | TRBV27 | CASSTNRPPKTEAFF | TGTGCCAGCAGCACAAATAGACCCCCTAAAACTGAAGCTTTCTTT
TRBD2 | . | TRBJ2-1 | TRBV7-2 | CASSLALTSGGAGNEQFF | TGTGCCAGCAGCTTAGCGTTAACTAGCGGGGGGGCCGGGAATGAGCAGTTCTTC
. | . | TRBJ1-2 | TRBV7-6 | CASSPAPDGAQGYTF | TGTGCCAGCAGCCCCGCCCCTGATGGGGCGCAGGGCTACACCTTC
. | once | TRBJ2-5 | TRBV7-2 | CASSLGVWETQYF | TGTGCCAGCAGCTTAGGGGTTTGGGAGACCCAGTACTTC
. | . | TRBJ1-1 | TRBV29-1 | CSVSNGNTEAFF | TGCAGCGTTAGTAACGGGAACACTGAAGCTTTCTTT
. | . | TRBJ1-1 | TRBV10-3 | CAISESQDLNTEAFF | TGTGCCATCAGTGAGTCCCAAGACTTAAACACTGAAGCTTTCTTT
TRBD2 | . | TRBJ2-3 | TRBV28 | CASKTLAEGTDTQYF | TGTGCCAGCAAAACTCTAGCGGAGGGCACAGATACGCAGTATTTT
. | . | TRBJ1-1 | TRBV2 | CASSVMSNTEAFF | TGTGCCAGCAGTGTTATGTCAAACACTGAAGCTTTCTTT
. | . | TRBJ2-5 | TRBV7-9 | CASSFGGFETQYF | TGTGCCAGCAGCTTCGGGGGTTTCGAGACCCAGTACTTC
. | . | TRBJ1-4 | TRBV5-1 | CASSRTGGGSTNEKLFF | TGCGCCAGCAGTAGGACGGGCGGCGGATCAACTAATGAAAAACTGTTTTTT
TRBD1 | . | TRBJ1-1 | TRBV6-5 | CASSNPTGAGTEAFF | TGTGCCAGCAGTAACCCAACAGGGGCAGGCACTGAAGCTTTCTTT
. | . | TRBJ1-3 | TRBV5-6 | CASSYTLRGNTIYF | TGTGCCAGCAGCTATACCCTTCGCGGAAACACCATATATTTT
TRBD2 | . | TRBJ2-3 | TRBV18 | CASSPGLAGGRFTDTQYF | TGTGCCAGCTCACCCGGACTAGCGGGGGGGCGGTTCACAGATACGCAGTATTTT
. | . | TRBJ1-5 | TRBV6-5 | CASSKVINQPQHF | TGTGCCAGCAGTAAGGTGATCAATCAGCCCCAGCATTTT
. | . | TRBJ2-1 | TRBV28 | CASSFASSDEQFF | TGTGCCAGCAGTTTTGCTAGCTCGGATGAGCAGTTCTTC
. | . | TRBJ2-7 | TRBV6-2/TRBV6-3 | CASSYSRDEQYF | TGTGCCAGCAGTTACAGCAGGGACGAGCAGTACTTC
. | . | TRBJ2-5 | TRBV2 | CASSERYKETQYF | TGTGCCAGCAGTGAACGGTATAAAGAGACCCAGTACTTC
TRBD1 | . | TRBJ1-5 | TRBV28 | CASSPQTGTGGQPQHF | TGTGCCAGCAGCCCCCAGACCGGGACAGGGGGTCAGCCCCAGCATTTT
. | . | TRBJ1-5 | TRBV20-1 | CSASRVSSNQPQHF | TGCAGTGCTAGTAGGGTGAGTAGCAATCAGCCCCAGCATTTT
. | . | TRBJ2-1 | TRBV7-9 | CASSLGSGGTYNEQFF | TGTGCCAGCAGCTTGGGTAGCGGAGGCACCTACAATGAGCAGTTCTTC
. | . | TRBJ2-7 | TRBV11-3 | CASSLDGRREQYF | TGTGCCAGCAGCTTAGATGGCAGGAGAGAGCAGTACTTC
. | . | TRBJ2-7 | TRBV7-9 | CASSLDWSYEQYF | TGTGCCAGCAGCTTAGACTGGTCCTACGAGCAGTACTTC
. | few | TRBJ1-1 | TRBV7-3 | CASSPFRNTEAFF | TGTGCCAGCAGCCCTTTCAGGAACACTGAAGCTTTCTTT